This T cell receptor beta chain is from a study of cytomegalovirus exposure and HLA in healthy donors. Profiling relied on immunoSEQ multiplex PCR, and the TCRdb table lists in-frame clones only, not all of them. The table shows 150,000 to 200,000 clones, with about 89% occurring only once. With 8 bases clipped from V and 7 bases from J, the junction kept 6 bases outside the gene matches. Germline CDR1 LNHNV, CDR2 YYDKDF (reference sequence). The CDR3 sequence is 13 residues long. This receptor was taken from a man aged 30 to 39 in good health and CMV-seropositive. The chain has TRBV15 and TRBJ2-2, with 8 bases aligning to TRBD2. Material for sequencing was PBMCs. CDR3 sequence: CATAGTSLGELFF. The CDR3 DNA follows: TGTGCCACCGCCGGGACTAGTCTCGGGGAGCTGTTTTTT. The variable domain in full, with the rest retrieved from reference TRBV15 and TRBJ2-2, is DAMVIQNPRYQVTQFGKPVTLSCSQTLNHNVMYWYQQKSSQAPKLLFHYYDKDFNNEADTPDNFQSRRPNTSFCFLDIRSPGLGDTAMYLCATAGTSLGELFFGEGSRLTVL.